The sequence of this T cell receptor (beta chain) was determined in a study of blood T cell repertoires in COVID-19. Study summary: The United States, Italy and Spain were the sources of the acute and convalescent COVID-19 samples. T cells, B-cell-depleted T cells, or PBMCs provided the cDNA or gDNA that served as material.

Between the trimmed V and J ends, which lost 6 bases and 7 bases, there was a span of 16 bases. This CDR3 is 14 amino acids long. CDR1 and CDR2 (germline): LNHDA, SQIVND (reference sequence). Authors' data handling: Amplifying reference gene primers gave estimates of nucleated cell counts. TCRdb keeps only in-frame clones here, not all; method: immunoSEQ multiplex PCR. The DNA was the basis for D and trimming; V, J and clone size are from that table. The sample has over 200,000 clones; roughly 87% are singletons. The sample taken for sequencing was peripheral blood. The V gene is TRBV19, the J gene TRBJ2-1; weak D call: TRBD2 (5 bases). This sequence was found in a man aged 35-49 years with active or convalescent COVID-19. The CDR3 is CASSPSHMGNEQFF. In DNA form, the CDR3 reads TGTGCCAGTAGCCCTAGCCATATGGGAAATGAGCAGTTCTTC.